The source of this TCR beta chain is a study of metastatic and nonmetastatic thyroid tumors. Turning to this clone: The junction and the germline gene differ at one end; a read error may be behind it.

Patients were all untreated before their thyroid surgery. Looked up from germline, CDR1 is MNHNY and CDR2 is SVGAGI (reference sequence). This CDR3 contains 17 residues. TCRdb re-clonotyped the PCR reads via MiXCR. The sample carries tens of thousands of clones, roughly 15% recorded once. The rearrangement joins TRBV6-6 to TRBJ1-2; 10 bases agree with TRBD1. The TCR was taken from a male donor with papillary thyroid cancer or a benign thyroid nodule (not recorded which). Some clones in this sample may be carry-over from other donors' samples. The specimen was blood. The CDR3 protein is CARSYSPPGQGIYGYTF. The DNA for the CDR3 is TGTGCCAGAAGTTACTCGCCACCGGGACAGGGGATCTATGGCTACACCTTC.